This is a list of T cell receptor beta chains from one sample in a study of blood T cell repertoires in COVID-19. Sequencing was performed with immunoSEQ multiplex PCR; in TCRdb, only in-frame clones are kept and a portion is missing. The sample carries 120,000 or so clones, around nine tenths recorded once. Sequencing was performed on peripheral blood. The receptors were sampled from a woman aged 80 or older with acute or convalescent COVID-19. The CDR3 runs from the conserved cysteine through the conserved F or W. The D gene is left open where the match is weak. Part of the rows lack a size; the others show once, few, many or a class for expanded clones.

j_call v_call clone_size d_call cdr3_aa cdr3_nt
TRBJ2-3 TRBV6-5 . . CASRAGETDTQYF TGTGCCAGCAGGGCCGGGGAAACAGATACGCAGTATTTT
TRBJ1-2 TRBV5-1 . . CASSFSGQRNGYTF TGCGCCAGCAGCTTTTCTGGACAGCGAAATGGCTACACCTTC
TRBJ2-2 TRBV5-4 . . CASSAIWTANTGELFF TGTGCCAGCTCCGCTATCTGGACAGCGAACACCGGGGAGCTGTTTTTT
TRBJ1-5 TRBV28 . . CASSSLRAGYSNQPQHF TGTGCCAGCAGTTCCCTTCGCGCGGGGTATAGCAATCAGCCCCAGCATTTT
TRBJ2-7 TRBV28 . . CASSGQSYEQYF TGTGCCAGCAGTGGACAGTCCTACGAGCAGTACTTC
TRBJ2-1 TRBV6-5 . TRBD2 CASRGGVAGGNEQFF TGTGCCAGCAGGGGAGGAGTGGCGGGGGGAAATGAGCAGTTCTTC
TRBJ1-4 TRBV7-6 . . CASSLGAGGEKLFF TGTGCCAGCAGCTTGGGCGCCGGCGGGGAAAAACTGTTTTTT
TRBJ2-7 TRBV7-2 . TRBD1 CASSLAGTGSYEQYF TGTGCCAGCAGCTTAGCCGGGACAGGCTCCTACGAGCAGTACTTC
TRBJ1-1 TRBV9 . . CASNRIPNTEAFF TGTGCCAGCAACAGGATTCCAAACACTGAAGCTTTCTTT
TRBJ1-2 TRBV5-6 . . CASSLFGGTDYGYTF TGTGCCAGCAGCTTATTTGGGGGGACGGACTATGGCTACACCTTC
TRBJ2-7 TRBV9 once TRBD2 CASSLTSGRAVYEQYF TGTGCCAGCAGCCTTACTAGCGGGAGGGCCGTCTACGAGCAGTACTTC
TRBJ1-2 TRBV28 . . CASSLIDYGYTF TGTGCCAGCAGTTTGATAGACTATGGCTACACCTTC
TRBJ1-5 TRBV10-3 . TRBD1 CAISERRGQSQPQHF TGTGCCATCAGTGAAAGGAGGGGGCAGAGTCAGCCCCAGCATTTT
TRBJ2-7 TRBV6-2/TRBV6-3 . TRBD2 CASSSGTSGWEQYF TGTGCCAGCAGTTCCGGGACTAGCGGGTGGGAGCAGTACTTC
TRBJ2-7 TRBV5-1 . TRBD2 CASSQSWEEGGREQYF TGCGCCAGCAGCCAGTCTTGGGAGGAGGGAGGGAGAGAGCAGTACTTC
TRBJ1-2 TRBV5-1 . . CASSPGRNYGYTF TGCGCCAGCAGCCCGGGGAGAAACTATGGCTACACCTTC
TRBJ2-1 TRBV7-9 . . CASSPSTSYNEQFF TGTGCCAGCAGCCCCAGTACCTCCTACAATGAGCAGTTCTTC
TRBJ1-5 TRBV19 . TRBD1 CASSVGQTTTSNQPQHF TGTGCCAGTAGTGTGGGACAGACGACTACTTCCAATCAGCCCCAGCATTTT
TRBJ1-2 TRBV18 few . CASSPPLEDGYTF TGTGCCAGCTCACCACCGTTGGAGGATGGCTACACCTTC
TRBJ1-4 TRBV18 . . CASSPVRGQMNAYEKLFF TGTGCCAGCTCACCGGTTCGGGGACAAATGAATGCTTATGAAAAACTGTTTTTT
TRBJ1-2 TRBV5-1 . . CASSLSGEHGYTF TGCGCCAGCAGCTTGTCAGGGGAGCATGGCTACACCTTC
TRBJ2-7 TRBV11-2 few . CASSLYEGQGPSYEQYF TGTGCCAGCAGCTTATATGAGGGGCAGGGGCCTTCCTACGAGCAGTACTTC
TRBJ2-7 TRBV5-1 . TRBD1 CASSQGQFLSYEQYF TGCGCCAGCAGCCAGGGACAGTTCCTTTCCTACGAGCAGTACTTC
TRBJ2-1 TRBV2 once TRBD1 CASGRDRGQDEQFF TGTGCCAGCGGCCGGGACAGGGGACAAGATGAGCAGTTCTTC
TRBJ1-4 TRBV18 . . CASSPLGATNEKLFF TGTGCCAGCTCACCTCTAGGAGCAACTAATGAAAAACTGTTTTTT
TRBJ2-7 TRBV2 . TRBD1 CAGGQDYEQYF TGTGCCGGTGGACAGGACTACGAGCAGTACTTC
TRBJ1-6 TRBV5-6 . . CASSLVGQGSSPLHF TGTGCCAGCAGCTTGGTTGGGCAGGGTAGTTCACCCCTCCACTTT
TRBJ2-5 TRBV27 . . CASSFLTSPETQYF TGTGCCAGCAGTTTTTTAACTAGCCCAGAGACCCAGTACTTC
TRBJ2-7 TRBV7-2 once . CASSLVGHGNSCEQYF TGTGCCAGCAGCTTAGTAGGGCACGGGAATTCCTGCGAGCAGTACTTC
TRBJ1-5 TRBV2 . . CASSLTDSPNQPQHF TGTGCCAGCAGTCTAACCGACAGTCCCAATCAGCCCCAGCATTTT
TRBJ2-7 TRBV3-1/TRBV3-2 . . CASSQEATRDGNYEQYF TGTGCCAGCAGCCAAGAGGCGACTAGGGACGGGAACTACGAGCAGTACTTC
TRBJ1-1 TRBV6-2/TRBV6-3 . . CASSRLQGMNTEAFF TGTGCCAGCAGTAGACTACAGGGTATGAACACTGAAGCTTTCTTT
TRBJ2-5 TRBV18 . TRBD2 CASSPTRRGSIETQYF TGTGCCAGCTCACCCACGAGGCGCGGGAGTATAGAGACCCAGTACTTC
TRBJ1-1 TRBV19 . . CASSIGRGRTEAFF TGTGCCAGTAGTATCGGCAGGGGAAGGACTGAAGCTTTCTTT
TRBJ1-1 TRBV5-1 few . CASSLQVGSRTEAFF TGCGCCAGCAGCTTGCAGGTGGGGAGTCGTACTGAAGCTTTCTTT
TRBJ1-1 TRBV19 . . CASSIREKTEAFF TGTGCCAGTAGTATACGGGAGAAGACTGAAGCTTTCTTT
TRBJ2-3 TRBV15 . TRBD1 CATSRDRMGDRVSGTQYF TGTGCCACCAGCAGAGATAGGATGGGGGACAGGGTATCGGGTACGCAGTATTTT
TRBJ2-3 TRBV5-4 . . CASSLPRVSTDTQYF TGTGCCAGCAGCCTCCCTCGGGTTAGCACAGATACGCAGTATTTT
TRBJ1-2 TRBV19 . . CASSIRWAGSGSGYTF TGTGCCAGTAGTATAAGATGGGCAGGGTCCGGGAGTGGCTACACCTTC
TRBJ2-5 TRBV10-1 . . CASSESRAGLETQYF TGCGCCAGCAGTGAGTCGAGGGCGGGGTTGGAGACCCAGTACTTC
TRBJ2-7 TRBV5-1 . TRBD2 CASSPSAGGIYEQYF TGCGCCAGCAGCCCGTCTGCCGGGGGGATTTACGAGCAGTACTTC
TRBJ2-3 TRBV9 . TRBD2 CASSSQQAGGISDTQYF TGTGCCAGCAGCTCCCAACAGGCGGGAGGGATTTCAGATACGCAGTATTTT
TRBJ2-6 TRBV7-3 . . CASGKTGPSGANVLTF TGTGCCAGCGGTAAAACAGGGCCTTCTGGGGCCAACGTCCTGACTTTC
TRBJ1-5 TRBV6-2/TRBV6-3 . TRBD1 CASSYSRDRGPQPQHF TGTGCCAGCAGTTACTCGAGGGACAGGGGGCCTCAGCCCCAGCATTTT
TRBJ1-3 TRBV19 . TRBD1 CASRRGQGNTIYF TGTGCCAGTAGGAGGGGACAGGGAAACACCATATATTTT
TRBJ2-4 TRBV6-2/TRBV6-3 . . CASSYFRNLAKNIQYF TGTGCCAGCAGTTACTTCAGGAACTTAGCCAAAAACATTCAGTACTTC
TRBJ1-1 TRBV5-6 . . CASSSLKELDTEAFF TGTGCCAGCAGCTCCCTGAAGGAACTAGACACTGAAGCTTTCTTT
TRBJ2-3 TRBV29-1 . . CSVRTEYTDTQYF TGCAGCGTCAGAACCGAATACACAGATACGCAGTATTTT
TRBJ2-4 TRBV4-1 . TRBD1 CASSQGTGLLAKNIQYF TGCGCCAGCAGCCAAGGGACAGGGCTATTAGCCAAAAACATTCAGTACTTC
TRBJ1-5 TRBV27 . TRBD1 CASSTGDQPQHF TGTGCCAGCAGTACAGGGGACCAGCCCCAGCATTTT
TRBJ1-1 TRBV5-1 . . CASSLVRPGLINTEAFF TGCGCCAGCAGCTTGGTGCGGCCAGGGCTTATCAACACTGAAGCTTTCTTT
TRBJ1-3 TRBV7-9 . . CASSLAGTQTIYF TGTGCCAGCAGCCTAGCGGGGACTCAGACCATATATTTT
TRBJ2-1 TRBV9 once . CASSVRGWDNEQFF TGTGCCAGCAGCGTACGCGGTTGGGACAATGAGCAGTTCTTC
TRBJ1-3 TRBV3-1/TRBV3-2 . . CASSQLGGSGNTIYF TGTGCCAGCAGCCAACTAGGGGGCTCTGGAAACACCATATATTTT
TRBJ1-2 TRBV19 . TRBD1 CASSIAGTVFGYTF TGTGCCAGTAGTATAGCCGGGACAGTATTTGGCTACACCTTC